This T cell receptor beta chain was documented in a study of radiotherapy plus CTLA-4 blockade in lung cancer. Findings and caveats of the study: After treatment with radiotherapy plus ipilimumab, TCR clones that came from the tumor expanded in blood. Response, reportedly, was best predicted by interferon-beta along with early blood T cell clone dynamics.

The CDR3 runs to 15 residues. The ends were cut back, 9 bases at V and 0 bases at J, with 14 bases in the middle. Per the germline V gene, CDR1 is MDHEN and CDR2 is SYDVKM. Repertoires were generated with immunoSEQ multiplex PCR, while TCRdb's copy carries only in-frame clones and drops some. The data hold tens of thousands of clones, with 77% observed a single time. Note on this clone: Its antigen is currently unknown.

Focal radiation was given together with CTLA-4 blockade (ipilimumab) to patients with chemo-refractory metastatic non-small-cell lung cancer. J is TRBJ2-2 and V is TRBV28; a possible D gene is TRBD2 (7 bases). This specimen was peripheral blood, taken from a patient treated with radiotherapy plus ipilimumab. The sequence derives from a human donor with non-small cell lung cancer whose response to radiotherapy plus ipilimumab could not be evaluated. The CDR3 bases are TGTGCCAGTGGGGGCGGGAGTACGAACACCGGGGAGCTGTTTTTT. Protein: CASGGGSTNTGELFF.